This T cell receptor (beta chain) derives from a study of shared clonotypes between healthy human individuals. Subsets obtained from CD4+ cells comprised CD45RA+ naive and CD45RA-negative memory cells. A note on this clone: Its antigen is unidentified.

The V gene end was trimmed by 5 bases and the J gene end by 6 bases; junction bases not matched to a gene: 4. The CDR3 consists of 13 residues. The germline gives CDR1 MDHEN, CDR2 SYDVKM. Points from the study as a whole: Clonotype sharing across four donors was observed for around 5% of naive CD4 clonotypes.

The data were produced by immunoSEQ multiplex PCR, yet TCRdb's version contains in-frame clones alone and is incomplete. Of about 2.4 million clones listed, more than 85% are singletons. Material: naive CD4+ T cells from PBMCs. Indicated subset: CD45RA+ positively selected. This receptor was identified in a man aged 18 to 30 in good health. Some clones in this sample may be carry-over from other donors' samples. This rearrangement joins TRBV28 to TRBJ1-2; 9 bases fit TRBD1. Here the CDR3 DNA reads TGTGCCAGCAGTCAACAGGGGGCTGATGGCTACACCTTC. Translated, it gives CASSQQGADGYTF.